This passage covers 19 T cell receptor beta chains from one sample sequenced in a study of OX40 agonist ivuxolimab in advanced cancers. Here immunoSEQ multiplex PCR was the method, and the copy in TCRdb shows in-frame clones only, minus some. The sample has more than 50,000 clones; approximately 86% are singletons. Specimen: CD4+ or CD8+ T cells sorted from blood, collected in a trial of the OX40 agonist ivuxolimab. The origin of the receptors is an adult with an advanced solid tumor such as melanoma, head and neck, liver or kidney cancer.

V is TRBV11-2 and J is TRBJ2-7; possibly TRBD2 for D (5 bases). This CDR3 comprises 15 residues. V was cut by 5 bases and J by 4 bases, with 18 bases left in between. Germline CDR1 reads SGHAT; CDR2 reads FQNNGV. This CDR3 is CASSPSSGFGYEQYF. The CDR3 DNA sequence: TGTGCCAGCAGCCCCAGTTCGGGGTTCGGGTACGAGCAGTACTTC. Based on the CDR3 plus reference TRBV11-2 and TRBJ2-7, the full variable domain is EAGVAQSPRYKIIEKRQSVAFWCNPISGHATLYWYQQILGQGPKLLIQFQNNGVVDDSQLPKDRFSAERLKGVDSTLKIQPAKLEDSAVYLCASSPSSGFGYEQYFGPGTRLTVT.

The chain joins TRBV6-5 to TRBJ2-7; tentatively, D is TRBD1 (5 bases). V lost 7 bases and J lost 3, with 13 bases in between. This CDR3 contains 13 residues. Germline V gives CDR1 MNHEY, CDR2 SVGAGI. In DNA, the CDR3 is TGTGCCAGCACCAACCCGCAGGGCTACGAGCAGTACTTC. Encoded protein: CASTNPQGYEQYF.

The chain has TRBV27 and TRBJ1-3; D is possibly TRBD1 (5 bases). The CDR3 sequence is 16 residues long. Trimming removed 3 bases from V and 0 bases from J, with 12 bases in between. The V gene's germline CDR1 is MNHEY and CDR2 SMNVEV (reference sequence). The CDR3 region is CASSFGGPLSGNTIYF. CDR3 DNA sequence: TGTGCCAGCAGTTTCGGGGGACCCCTCTCTGGAAACACCATATATTTT.

The V gene is TRBV7-2, the J gene TRBJ1-2; D is perhaps TRBD1 (6 bases). V lost 5 bases and J 4 bases, leaving 20 bases between the germline ends. In germline, CDR1 is SGHTA, CDR2 FQGNSA. This CDR3 spans 16 amino acids. The CDR3 reads CASSRGGELRGYGYTF. As DNA, the CDR3 is TGTGCCAGCAGCAGAGGGGGGGAGCTCCGGGGCTATGGCTACACCTTC.

This clone showed up just once. The rearrangement links TRBV29-1 to TRBJ2-1; TRBD1 is a possible D gene (6 bases). CDR1 and CDR2 (germline): SQVTM, ANQGSEA. The CDR3 consists of 14 residues. Trimming cost V 3 bases and J 6 bases, with 15 bases left between them. Here the CDR3 DNA reads TGCAGCGTTGACCCTAGGATAGGGGGCAATGAGCAGTTCTTC. It encodes CSVDPRIGGNEQFF.

This clone was seen repeatedly, ten times or more. The chain uses TRBV7-2 and TRBJ1-3, with a possible D match to TRBD1 (6 bases). V gave up 1 base and J gave up 8 bases, with 9 bases separating them. This CDR3 has 13 amino acids. The germline gives CDR1 SGHTA, CDR2 FQGNSA. Written as DNA, the CDR3 is TGTGCCAGCAGCTTAGACAGGGAGTACACCATATATTTT. Its protein is CASSLDREYTIYF.

The J gene is TRBJ2-4, the V gene TRBV27; perhaps TRBD2 as D (7 bases). Between the trimmed V and J ends, which lost 6 bases and 7 bases, there was a span of 16 bases. Germline V gives CDR1 MNHEY, CDR2 SMNVEV (reference sequence). This CDR3 has 14 residues. The CDR3 region has the DNA TGTGCCAGCAGAATTTCGGGGGGCGGGAACATTCAGTACTTC. Translated, it gives CASRISGGGNIQYF.

The rearrangement joins TRBV9 to TRBJ2-5; TRBD1 or TRBD2 may be the D gene (5 bases each). The length of the CDR3 is 14 residues. Germline V gives CDR1 SGDLS, CDR2 YYNGEE. Trimming stripped 2 bases from V and 3 bases from J, with 11 bases between. The CDR3: CASSVTGRKETQYF. CDR3 nucleotide sequence: TGTGCCAGCAGCGTCACGGGACGGAAAGAGACCCAGTACTTC.

The chain employs TRBV7-7 and TRBJ2-7; 7 nucleotides agree with TRBD1. The CDR3 is 13 residues long. Germline assignment: CDR1 SSHAT and CDR2 FNYEAQ (reference sequence). The J segment lost 4 bases and the V segment lost 0 bases, leaving 0 bases of the junction unmatched. DNA for the CDR3: TGTGCCAGCAGCTTAGCACAGGGGTACGAGCAGTACTTC. It encodes CASSLAQGYEQYF. The variable domain in full, completed from reference TRBV7-7 and TRBJ2-7, reads GAGVSQSPRYKVTKRGQDVTLRCDPISSHATLYWYQQALGQGPEFLTYFNYEAQPDKSGLPSDRFSAERPEGSISTLTIQRTEQRDSAMYRCASSLAQGYEQYFGPGTRLTVT.

The J gene is TRBJ2-2, the V gene TRBV10-1; D is unresolved. Germline CDR1 and CDR2: WNHNN and SYGVQD (reference sequence). The CDR3 is 13 amino acids. V lost 8 bases and J lost 4, with 11 bases in between. CDR3: CASQDGITGELFF. The CDR3 DNA sequence: TGCGCCAGCCAGGACGGTATCACCGGGGAGCTGTTTTTT.

This chain links TRBV19 with TRBJ2-7, with 8 bases identical to TRBD1. Germline lookup yields CDR1 LNHDA and CDR2 SQIVND (reference sequence). This CDR3 is 15 amino acids long. V lost 6 bases to trimming and J lost 2 bases; unmatched junction nucleotides: 9. The CDR3 coding sequence is TGTGCCAGTAGGTTCACCGGGACAGGAACCTACGAGCAGTACTTC. Translated: CASRFTGTGTYEQYF.

This chain joins TRBV6-6 and TRBJ2-5, with 8 nucleotides matching TRBD2. There are 14 residues in the CDR3. V gave up 2 bases and J gave up 3 bases; unmatched junction bases: 2. Germline CDR1 reads MNHNY; CDR2 reads SVGAGI (reference sequence). This chain's CDR3 is CASSYSGGKETQYF. In DNA, the CDR3 is TGTGCCAGCAGTTACAGCGGGGGAAAAGAGACCCAGTACTTC.

This chain joins TRBV5-1 and TRBJ2-1; a weak D match, TRBD2 (6 bases). This CDR3 has 16 residues. Germline CDR1 is SGHRS and CDR2 is YFSETQ. Deletions cut 0 bases from V and 4 bases from J, with 14 bases between. The DNA for the CDR3 is TGCGCCAGCAGCTTGGAGGCGGCGGGACCTTACAATGAGCAGTTCTTC. As protein: CASSLEAAGPYNEQFF.

The V call is TRBV11-3, the J call TRBJ2-1; TRBD2 aligns across 7 bases. CDR1 is SGHNT, CDR2 YENEEA, per germline. CDR3 length equals 15 residues. V lost 3 bases, J lost 7 bases, and 9 bases stayed unmatched. CDR3 DNA sequence: TGTGCCAGCAGCTTCCTCCGGGGCGGGAGTAATGAGCAGTTCTTC. It translates to CASSFLRGGSNEQFF.

The genes are TRBV18 and TRBJ1-5; D may be TRBD1 (6 bases). There are 15 residues in the CDR3. Per the germline V gene, CDR1 is KGHSH and CDR2 is LQKENI. Trimming took off 6 bases at V and 3 bases at J, with 15 bases between the two ends. Written as DNA, the CDR3 is TGTGCCAGCTCTCCATCGGGGGGCTACAATCAGCCCCAGCATTTT. This encodes CASSPSGGYNQPQHF.

The V and J genes are TRBV2 and TRBJ1-5, with no clear D. Germline assignment: CDR1 SNHLY and CDR2 FYNNEI. The CDR3 spans 14 residues. V lost 1 base to trimming and J lost 5 bases, with 9 bases between them. For the CDR3, the DNA is TGTGCCAGCAGTGAAGAAGTCACCGATCAGCCCCAGCATTTT. Encoded protein: CASSEEVTDQPQHF.

This clone occurred a few times. This chain connects TRBV28 to TRBJ1-2; 9 bases agree with TRBD1. With V trimmed by 6 bases and J by 4 bases, 6 bases remained unmatched. The CDR3 length is 14 residues. Germline V gene lookup returns CDR1 MDHEN and CDR2 SYDVKM. For the CDR3, the DNA is TGTGCCAGCAGCACGACAGGGGGGGGCTATGGCTACACCTTC. Its translation is CASSTTGGGYGYTF.

The chain has TRBV29-1 and TRBJ1-5; 9 bases are shared with TRBD1. V lost 6 bases and J lost 6; bases outside the gene matches: 3. Germline CDR1 reads SQVTM; CDR2 reads ANQGSEA. This CDR3 is 12 amino acids long. CDR3 region: CSVGQGSQPQHF. DNA for the CDR3: TGCAGCGTAGGACAGGGGAGTCAGCCCCAGCATTTT.

The chain joins TRBV29-1 to TRBJ2-1; D unresolved. V was shortened by 6 bases and J by 6 bases, with 9 bases between the two germline ends. Looked up from germline, CDR1 is SQVTM and CDR2 is ANQGSEA. CDR3 length: 11 residues. DNA for the CDR3: TGCAGCGTCGAGAAAGGCAATGAGCAGTTCTTC. It specifies CSVEKGNEQFF.